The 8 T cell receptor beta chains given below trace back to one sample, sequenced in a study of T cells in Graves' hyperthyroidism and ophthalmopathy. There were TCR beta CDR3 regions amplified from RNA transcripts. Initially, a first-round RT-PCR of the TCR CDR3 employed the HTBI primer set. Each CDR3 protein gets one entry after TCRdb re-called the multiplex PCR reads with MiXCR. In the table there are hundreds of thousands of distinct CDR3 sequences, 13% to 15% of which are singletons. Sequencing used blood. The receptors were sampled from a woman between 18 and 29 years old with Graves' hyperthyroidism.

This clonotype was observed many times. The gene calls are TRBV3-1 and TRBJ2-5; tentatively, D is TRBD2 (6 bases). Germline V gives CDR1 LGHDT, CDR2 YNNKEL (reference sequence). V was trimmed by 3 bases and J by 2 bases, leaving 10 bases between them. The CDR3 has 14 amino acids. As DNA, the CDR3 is TGTGCCAGCAGCCAGGGACTGACACAAGAGACCCAGTACTTC. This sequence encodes CASSQGLTQETQYF.

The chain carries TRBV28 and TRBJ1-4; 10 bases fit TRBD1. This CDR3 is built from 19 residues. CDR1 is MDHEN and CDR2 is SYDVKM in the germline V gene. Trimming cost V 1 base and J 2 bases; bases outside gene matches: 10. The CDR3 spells CASSLFDRGLRATNEKLFF. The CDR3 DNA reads TGTGCCAGCAGTTTATTTGACAGGGGGCTGCGGGCGACTAATGAAAAACTGTTTTTT.

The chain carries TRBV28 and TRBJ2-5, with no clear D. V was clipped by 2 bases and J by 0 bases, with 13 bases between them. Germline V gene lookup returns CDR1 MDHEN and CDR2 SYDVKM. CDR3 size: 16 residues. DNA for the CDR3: TGTGCCAGCAGTTTACGCGATCGAAGCAACCAAGAGACCCAGTACTTC. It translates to CASSLRDRSNQETQYF.

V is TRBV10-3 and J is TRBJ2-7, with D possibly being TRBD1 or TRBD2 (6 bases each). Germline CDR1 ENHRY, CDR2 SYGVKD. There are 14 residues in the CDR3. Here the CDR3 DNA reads TGTGCTTCTCGGACGGGGGCTATCGAAGGGGAGCAGTACTTC. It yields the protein CASRTGAIEGEQYF.

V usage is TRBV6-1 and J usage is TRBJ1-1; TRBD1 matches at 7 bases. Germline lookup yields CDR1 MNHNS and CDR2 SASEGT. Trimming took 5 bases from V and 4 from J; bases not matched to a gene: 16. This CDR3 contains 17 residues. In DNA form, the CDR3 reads TGTGCCAGCAGTAACCACCGGGACAGAGCTTCTCGCACTGAAGCTTTCTTT. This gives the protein CASSNHRDRASRTEAFF.

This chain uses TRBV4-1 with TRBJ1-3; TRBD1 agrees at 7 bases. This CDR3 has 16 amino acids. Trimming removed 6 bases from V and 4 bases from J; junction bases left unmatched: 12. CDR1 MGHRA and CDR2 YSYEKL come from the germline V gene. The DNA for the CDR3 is TGCGCCAGCAGGCGAATCACAGGGGCCTTCGGAAACACCATATATTTT. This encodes CASRRITGAFGNTIYF.

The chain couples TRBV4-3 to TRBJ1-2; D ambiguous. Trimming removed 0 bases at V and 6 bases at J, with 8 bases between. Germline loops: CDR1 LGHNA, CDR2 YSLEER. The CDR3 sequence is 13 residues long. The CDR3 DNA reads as TGCGCCAGCAGCCAAGATGGCAACGATGGCTACACCTTC. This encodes CASSQDGNDGYTF.

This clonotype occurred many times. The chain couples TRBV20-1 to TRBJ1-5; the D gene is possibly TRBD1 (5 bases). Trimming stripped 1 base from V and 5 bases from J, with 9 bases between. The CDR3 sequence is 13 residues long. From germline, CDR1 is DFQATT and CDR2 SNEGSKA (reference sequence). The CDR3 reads CSARGDGDQPQHF. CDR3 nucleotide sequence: TGCAGTGCTAGAGGGGACGGCGATCAGCCCCAGCATTTT.